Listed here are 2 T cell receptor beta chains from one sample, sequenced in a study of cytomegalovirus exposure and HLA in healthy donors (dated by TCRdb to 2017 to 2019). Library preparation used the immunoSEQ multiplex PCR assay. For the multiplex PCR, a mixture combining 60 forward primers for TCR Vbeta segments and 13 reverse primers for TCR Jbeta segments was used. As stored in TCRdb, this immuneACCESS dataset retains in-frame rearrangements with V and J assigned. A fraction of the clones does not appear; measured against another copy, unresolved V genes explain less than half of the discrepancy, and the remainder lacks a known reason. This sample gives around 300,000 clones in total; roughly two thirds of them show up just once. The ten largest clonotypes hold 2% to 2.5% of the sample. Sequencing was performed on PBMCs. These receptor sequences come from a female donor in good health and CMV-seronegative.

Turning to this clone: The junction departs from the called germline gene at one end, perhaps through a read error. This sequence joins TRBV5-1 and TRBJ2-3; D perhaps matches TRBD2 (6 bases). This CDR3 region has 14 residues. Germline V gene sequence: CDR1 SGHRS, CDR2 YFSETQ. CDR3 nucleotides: TGCGCCAGCAGCTTGGAAACTAGCACAAATACGCAGTATTTT. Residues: CASSLETSTNTQYF. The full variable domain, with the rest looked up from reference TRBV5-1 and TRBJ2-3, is KAGVTQTPRYLIKTRGQQVTLSCSPISGHRSVSWYQQTPGQGLQFLFEYFSETQRNKGNFPGRFSGRQFSNSRSEMNVSTLELGDSALYLCASSLETSTNTQYFGPGTRLTVL.

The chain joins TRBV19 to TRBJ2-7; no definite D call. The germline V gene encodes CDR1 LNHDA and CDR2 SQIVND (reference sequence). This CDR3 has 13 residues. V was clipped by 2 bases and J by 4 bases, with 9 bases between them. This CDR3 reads CASSITPGYEQYF. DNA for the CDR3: TGTGCCAGTAGTATAACTCCGGGTTACGAGCAGTACTTC.